This section outlines one T cell receptor beta chain sequence together with its context. The antigen remains undetermined. The data derive from a study of T cells in Graves' hyperthyroidism and ophthalmopathy. Points from the study as a whole: The model's output predicted ophthalmopathy at a median of roughly 6.9 months prior to onset.

What was amplified from RNA transcripts were TCR beta CDR3 regions. First-round RT-PCR with HTBI primers amplified the TCR CDR3 region. TCRdb re-analysed the multiplex PCR reads in MiXCR, keeping a single row per CDR3 protein. The profile shows about 600,000 distinct CDR3 sequences, approximately 15% of them singletons. Trimming pared 5 bases from V and 3 bases from J, leaving 20 bases between. This CDR3 is 16 amino acids long. In germline, CDR1 is SGHTA, CDR2 FQGNSA. This receptor was obtained from a woman younger than 35 with Graves' ophthalmopathy. The chain combines TRBV7-2 with TRBJ2-7; tentatively, D is TRBD2 (6 bases). Sequencing was carried out using blood. CDR3 in DNA: TGTGCCAGCAGCCGCCCCGATGGGCGGGAAAACTACGAGCAGTACTTC. Translated, it gives CASSRPDGRENYEQYF.